This TCR beta chain was captured by sequencing in a study of cytomegalovirus exposure and HLA in healthy donors. The germline gives CDR1 SGHDT, CDR2 YYEEEE. Trimming shortened V by 2 bases and J by 0 bases, and 9 bases separated the two germline ends. The CDR3 totals 15 residues. PCR was performed using 60 Vbeta and 13 Jbeta primers. Measured with immunoSEQ multiplex PCR; TCRdb has only the in-frame clones, and not every one. Among 130,000 or so clones, approximately 80% were seen once, and the ten largest hold around 1.5%. This clonotype originated in a woman under 30 in good health and CMV-seronegative. Sequences were obtained from PBMCs. V is TRBV5-6 and J is TRBJ1-3, with D maybe TRBD1 (5 bases). In DNA form, the CDR3 reads TGTGCCAGCAGCTTAGACAGCTACTCTGGAAACACCATATATTTT. Residues: CASSLDSYSGNTIYF.